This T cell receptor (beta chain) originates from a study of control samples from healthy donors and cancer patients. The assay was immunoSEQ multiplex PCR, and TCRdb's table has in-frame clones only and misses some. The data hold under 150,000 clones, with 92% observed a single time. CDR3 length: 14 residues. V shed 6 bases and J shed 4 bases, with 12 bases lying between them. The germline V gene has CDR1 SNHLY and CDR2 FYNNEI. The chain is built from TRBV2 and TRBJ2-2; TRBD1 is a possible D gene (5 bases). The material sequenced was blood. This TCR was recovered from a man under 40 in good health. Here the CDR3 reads CASRGDRVTGELFF. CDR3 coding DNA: TGTGCCAGCAGAGGAGACAGAGTCACCGGGGAGCTGTTTTTT.